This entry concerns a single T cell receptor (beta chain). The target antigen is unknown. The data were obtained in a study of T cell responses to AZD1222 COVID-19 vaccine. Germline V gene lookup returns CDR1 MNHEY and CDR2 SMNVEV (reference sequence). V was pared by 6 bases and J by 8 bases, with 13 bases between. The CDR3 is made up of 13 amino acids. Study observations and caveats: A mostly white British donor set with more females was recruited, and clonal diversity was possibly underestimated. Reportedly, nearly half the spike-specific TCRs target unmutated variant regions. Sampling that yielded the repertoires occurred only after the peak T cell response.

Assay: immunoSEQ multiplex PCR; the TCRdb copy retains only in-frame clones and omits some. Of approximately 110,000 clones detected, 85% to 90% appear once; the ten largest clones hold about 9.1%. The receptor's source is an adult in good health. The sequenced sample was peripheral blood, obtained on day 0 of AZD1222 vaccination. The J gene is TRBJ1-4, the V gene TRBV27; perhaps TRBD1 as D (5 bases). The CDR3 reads CASRALGEEKLFF. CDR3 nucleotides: TGTGCCAGCAGAGCTCTGGGGGAGGAAAAACTGTTTTTT.